Detailed here is one T cell receptor beta chain. The sample originates from a study of T cell changes during pregnancy in multiple sclerosis. Repertoires were generated with immunoSEQ multiplex PCR, while TCRdb's copy carries only in-frame clones and drops some. Seen here are 50,000 or so clones, about nine tenths observed once, and the top ten hold around 0.25%. The specimen comprised CD4+ T cells from peripheral blood mononuclear cells, sampled in the second trimester of pregnancy. This TCR was sampled from a female donor with multiple sclerosis, enrolled in a pregnancy study.

The CDR3 region is CSVVRRDRNTEAFF. The CDR3 nucleotides are TGCAGCGTTGTTCGCCGGGACAGGAACACTGAAGCTTTCTTT. The rearrangement joins TRBV29-1 to TRBJ1-1; TRBD1 agrees at 7 bases. V lost 4 bases and J lost 1; bases outside the gene matches: 6. Per germline, CDR1 SQVTM and CDR2 ANQGSEA. The CDR3 is 14 residues long.